The text below deals with one T cell receptor beta chain. The data derive from a study of cytomegalovirus exposure and HLA in healthy donors. Study-level information: The same platform used for the approximately 700 first-cohort repertoires was also used for the 120 or so validation repertoires, as a later analysis reported.

The CDR3 has 14 residues. Germline V gene sequence: CDR1 SQVTM, CDR2 ANQGSEA. The germline V and J ends were trimmed by 3 bases and 10 bases, with 19 bases remaining between them. Here immunoSEQ multiplex PCR was the method, and the copy in TCRdb shows in-frame clones only, minus some. The profile shows roughly 170,000 clones, 84% of them singletons. The donors were part of the approximately 120-subject validation cohort, which stood apart from the roughly 670-subject first cohort. Sequenced: PBMCs. This receptor was identified in a woman in her late teens or twenties in good health and CMV-seropositive. This chain joins TRBV29-1 and TRBJ2-1, with D possibly TRBD2 on 6 matching bases. The CDR3 nucleotides read TGCAGCGTTGATGGGGGGTACGGTGGGGCCGAGCAGTTCTTC. Amino acid sequence: CSVDGGYGGAEQFF.